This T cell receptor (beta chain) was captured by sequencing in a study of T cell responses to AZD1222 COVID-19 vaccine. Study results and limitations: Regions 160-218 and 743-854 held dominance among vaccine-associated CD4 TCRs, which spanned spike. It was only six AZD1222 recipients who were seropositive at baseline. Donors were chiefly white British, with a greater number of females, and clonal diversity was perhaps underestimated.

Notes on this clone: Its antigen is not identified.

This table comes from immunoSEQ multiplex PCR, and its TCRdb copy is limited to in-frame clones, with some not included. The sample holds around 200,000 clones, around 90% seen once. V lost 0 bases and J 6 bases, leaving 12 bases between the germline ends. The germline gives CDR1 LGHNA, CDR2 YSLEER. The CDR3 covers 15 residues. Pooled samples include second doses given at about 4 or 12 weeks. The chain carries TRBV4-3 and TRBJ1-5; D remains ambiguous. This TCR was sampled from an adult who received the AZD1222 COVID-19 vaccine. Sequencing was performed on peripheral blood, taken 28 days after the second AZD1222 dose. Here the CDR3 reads CASSQERASGQPQHF. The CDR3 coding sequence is TGCGCCAGCAGCCAAGAAAGGGCAAGTGGTCAGCCCCAGCATTTT.